These 27 T cell receptor beta chains were sequenced from one sample in a study of blood T cell repertoires in COVID-19. Profiled with immunoSEQ multiplex PCR; TCRdb holds only in-frame clones, not every one. The sample records 150,000 to 200,000 clones, roughly 84% being singletons. Sequenced material: PBMCs or T cells enriched from blood (not recorded which). All receptors come from a woman aged 25 to 39 who had been exposed to COVID-19.

V is TRBV18 and J is TRBJ2-3; possibly TRBD2 for D (6 bases). This CDR3 region has 16 residues. The germline V gene encodes CDR1 KGHSH and CDR2 LQKENI. V dropped 6 bases and J dropped 2 bases, with 18 bases sitting between them. The CDR3 spells CASSQNGGRNTDTQYF. In DNA, the CDR3 is TGTGCCAGCTCCCAAAACGGGGGTAGGAACACAGATACGCAGTATTTT.

J is TRBJ1-2 and V is TRBV11-2, with 7 bases matching TRBD1. Trimming cost V 10 bases and J 12 bases; bases outside gene matches: 11. This CDR3 has 11 residues. Per the germline V gene, CDR1 is SGHAT and CDR2 is FQNNGV. This CDR3 is CATDRGGEHTF. The CDR3 region has the DNA TGTGCCACCGACAGAGGGGGCGAGCACACCTTC.

The chain uses TRBV2 and TRBJ2-5, with D tentatively TRBD1 (6 bases). V was clipped by 4 bases and J by 14 bases, with 14 bases between them. The CDR3 is 11 residues long. Looked up from germline, CDR1 is SNHLY and CDR2 is FYNNEI. The chain's CDR3 is CASSGGLNFYF. In nucleotides, the CDR3 is TGTGCCAGCAGTGGGGGGCTAAATTTCTACTTC.

The V call is TRBV5-4, the J call TRBJ2-2; D is perhaps TRBD1 (6 bases). Germline V gene lookup returns CDR1 SGHNT and CDR2 YYREEE (reference sequence). CDR3 length equals 15 residues. V was shortened by 0 bases and J by 4 bases, with 10 bases between the two germline ends. CDR3 region: CASSLAQGPTGELFF. The CDR3 DNA reads as TGTGCCAGCAGCTTGGCACAGGGACCCACCGGGGAGCTGTTTTTT. Supplemented by reference TRBV5-4 and TRBJ2-2, the full variable domain reads ETGVTQSPTHLIKTRGQQVTLRCSSQSGHNTVSWYQQALGQGPQFIFQYYREEENGRGNFPPRFSGLQFPNYSSELNVNALELDDSALYLCASSLAQGPTGELFFGEGSRLTVL.

The chain carries TRBV7-2 and TRBJ2-7; no clear D gene. The V gene's germline CDR1 is SGHTA and CDR2 FQGNSA. V lost 1 base and J lost 1, with 8 bases in between. The CDR3 loop spans 14 amino acids. In DNA form, the CDR3 reads TGTGCCAGCAGCTTAGGAGTTAGATCCTACGAGCAGTACTTC. As protein: CASSLGVRSYEQYF.

The chain has TRBV27 and TRBJ2-7; TRBD2 matches 14 bases. Germline V lookup: CDR1 MNHEY, CDR2 SMNVEV (reference sequence). This CDR3 region has 18 residues. Trimming at V came to 5 bases and at J to 2 bases, leaving 11 bases not matched to a gene. The CDR3 here is CASSPGTSGGLYPYEQYF. CDR3 bases: TGTGCCAGCAGTCCAGGGACTAGCGGGGGCCTATACCCCTACGAGCAGTACTTC.

This clone was seen only a few times. CDR3 nucleotide sequence: TGTGCCAGCAGCCTGAGGGACTATGGCTACACCTTC. Translating it yields CASSLRDYGYTF. V usage is TRBV5-6 and J usage is TRBJ1-2; D uncertain. Germline V gene lookup returns CDR1 SGHDT and CDR2 YYEEEE. V was shortened by 4 bases and J by 3 bases, with 7 bases between the two germline ends. The CDR3 is made up of 12 amino acids.

The J gene is TRBJ1-2, the V gene TRBV25-1, with D possibly being TRBD1 (5 bases). Germline values: CDR1 MGHDK, CDR2 SYGVNS. Trimming took 3 bases from V and 5 from J, leaving 13 bases between them. This CDR3 comprises 14 residues. The CDR3 protein is CASSDSGLPYGYTF. In DNA form, the CDR3 reads TGTGCCAGCAGTGACTCGGGACTACCGTATGGCTACACCTTC.

The J gene is TRBJ1-1, the V gene TRBV5-4; TRBD1 is a possible D gene (6 bases). Per germline, CDR1 SGHNT and CDR2 YYREEE (reference sequence). Between the trimmed V and J ends, which lost 1 base and 0 bases, there was a span of 13 bases. CDR3 length equals 16 residues. The CDR3 is CASSLWGWTVNTEAFF. CDR3 nucleotide sequence: TGTGCCAGCAGCTTGTGGGGGTGGACAGTGAACACTGAAGCTTTCTTT. The variable domain in full, completed from reference TRBV5-4 and TRBJ1-1, reads ETGVTQSPTHLIKTRGQQVTLRCSSQSGHNTVSWYQQALGQGPQFIFQYYREEENGRGNFPPRFSGLQFPNYSSELNVNALELDDSALYLCASSLWGWTVNTEAFFGQGTRLTVV.

The chain employs TRBV5-6 and TRBJ1-1, with D uncertain. Germline assignment: CDR1 SGHDT and CDR2 YYEEEE. The CDR3 loop spans 18 amino acids. Trimming cost V 0 bases and J 3 bases, with 21 bases left between them. DNA for the CDR3: TGTGCCAGCAGCTTGGATCCAGCTCGCCAATGGGAGTACACTGAAGCTTTCTTT. It specifies CASSLDPARQWEYTEAFF.

The genes are TRBV6-2 or TRBV6-3 and TRBJ1-5; 7 bases align to TRBD1. The CDR3 has 15 residues. Germline V gene sequence: CDR1 MNHEY, CDR2 SVGEGT. The trim removed 6 bases at V and 6 bases at J, leaving 11 bases unmatched. CDR3 residues: CASSLTGDGGQPQHF. The CDR3, as DNA: TGTGCCAGCAGCCTCACAGGGGATGGGGGTCAGCCCCAGCATTTT.

This clone occurred once. This chain uses TRBV7-6 with TRBJ1-4; 10 bases agree with TRBD1. The V and J ends lost 2 bases and 5 bases, in that order; junction bases with no gene match: 8. CDR1 and CDR2 (germline): SGHVS, FNYEAQ. The length of the CDR3 is 17 residues. Written as DNA, the CDR3 is TGTGCCAGCAGCTTACGGTCCGACAGGGGGCGGAATGAAAAACTGTTTTTT. Translated: CASSLRSDRGRNEKLFF.

Only a few counts were recorded for this clone. The chain employs TRBV15 and TRBJ1-2; possibly TRBD1 for D (6 bases). The CDR3 sequence is 15 residues long. Trimming stripped 3 bases from V and 12 bases from J, with 23 bases between. Per the germline V gene, CDR1 is LNHNV and CDR2 is YYDKDF (reference sequence). Written as DNA, the CDR3 is TGTGCCACCAGCAGCTACAGGGTATCCCCATTGGGAGACACCTTC. Its translation: CATSSYRVSPLGDTF.

As to this clone: Distinct nucleotide sequences in the sample also encode this CDR3. The V and J genes are TRBV5-5 and TRBJ2-7; maybe TRBD1 (5 bases). Germline V gene data show CDR1 as SGHKS and CDR2 as YYEKEE (reference sequence). The CDR3 has 14 residues. The ends were cut back, 0 bases at V and 2 bases at J, with 9 bases in the middle. The CDR3, as DNA: TGTGCCAGCAGCTTGGTAAGGGGCCCCTACGAGCAGTACTTC. Protein sequence: CASSLVRGPYEQYF.

V and J are TRBV9 and TRBJ2-7; tentative D call: TRBD1 (5 bases). V was shortened by 7 bases and J by 0 bases, with 14 bases between the two germline ends. Germline V gene sequence: CDR1 SGDLS, CDR2 YYNGEE. CDR3 length equals 14 residues. DNA for the CDR3: TGTGCCAGCGGTACAGGATTCTCCTCCTACGAGCAGTACTTC. This encodes CASGTGFSSYEQYF.

The V call is TRBV11-2, the J call TRBJ2-5; no clear D gene. Germline CDR1 is SGHAT and CDR2 is FQNNGV. Trimming pared 8 bases from V and 1 base from J, leaving 17 bases between. This CDR3 is 15 amino acids long. The CDR3 coding sequence is TGTGCCAGCGGCCTCTCCTTGGCTCCCCAAGAGACCCAGTACTTC. Its translation is CASGLSLAPQETQYF.

The chain employs TRBV29-1 and TRBJ2-7; TRBD1 aligns across 7 bases. The CDR3 covers 13 residues. J was trimmed by 3 bases and V by 1 base; bases with no gene match: 3. Germline V gene lookup returns CDR1 SQVTM and CDR2 ANQGSEA. The CDR3 nucleotides read TGCAGCGTTGAAGGGGACAGCAACTACGAGCAGTACTTC. Translating it yields CSVEGDSNYEQYF.

This clone appeared a single time. The chain combines TRBV7-6 with TRBJ1-1; D not certain. V lost 2 bases and J lost 1, with 5 bases in between. Germline V gene sequence: CDR1 SGHVS, CDR2 FNYEAQ. This CDR3 is 13 amino acids long. The CDR3 nucleotides are TGTGCCAGCAGCTTAACTGCGAACACTGAAGCTTTCTTT. This sequence encodes CASSLTANTEAFF.

The chain uses TRBV29-1 and TRBJ2-5; TRBD1 aligns across 10 bases. The CDR3 extends over 15 amino acids. V shed 4 bases, J shed 3 bases, and the junction held 8 bases outside the gene matches. Germline V gene data show CDR1 as SQVTM and CDR2 as ANQGSEA. CDR3 residues: CSVAPGTGDEETQYF. The CDR3 DNA reads TGCAGCGTTGCTCCCGGGACAGGGGACGAAGAGACCCAGTACTTC. The variable domain in full, completed from reference TRBV29-1 and TRBJ2-5, reads SAVISQKPSRDICQRGTSLTIQCQVDSQVTMMFWYRQQPGQSLTLIATANQGSEATYESGFVIDKFPISRPNLTFSTLTVSNMSPEDSSIYLCSVAPGTGDEETQYFGPGTRLLVL.

The V call is TRBV12-5, the J call TRBJ2-5, with 10 bases aligning to TRBD1. Per germline, CDR1 LGHNT and CDR2 FRNRAP. This CDR3 comprises 16 residues. V lost 1 base and J lost 2; bases outside the gene matches: 4. The CDR3 sequence is CASGLGDRGHQETQYF. The CDR3 DNA sequence: TGTGCTAGTGGTTTGGGGGACAGGGGTCATCAAGAGACCCAGTACTTC.

This chain's CDR3 is CASGASRGGRGRILYEQYF. The CDR3 DNA follows: TGTGCCAGTGGGGCCTCCCGGGGGGGGCGCGGCCGTATTCTCTACGAGCAGTACTTC. The chain joins TRBV5-8 to TRBJ2-7; 8 bases match TRBD2. Germline CDR1 and CDR2: SGHTS and YDEGEE. CDR3 length: 19 residues. With 8 bases clipped from V and 3 bases from J, the junction kept 25 bases outside the gene matches.

The chain combines TRBV18 with TRBJ1-5; the D gene is possibly TRBD1 (6 bases). V shed 2 bases and J shed 1 base, with 9 bases lying between them. The CDR3 has 15 residues. Germline lookup yields CDR1 KGHSH and CDR2 LQKENI. DNA for the CDR3: TGTGCCAGCTCACCAGGGGGCGAGAGCAATCAGCCCCAGCATTTT. Its translation: CASSPGGESNQPQHF.

The chain is built from TRBV5-1 and TRBJ2-1, with D maybe TRBD2 (5 bases). CDR1 is SGHRS, CDR2 YFSETQ, per germline. The CDR3 sequence is 16 residues long. Trimming shortened V by 0 bases and J by 1 base, and 11 bases separated the two germline ends. CDR3 in amino acids: CASSLAVLGSYNEQFF. The CDR3 DNA reads as TGCGCCAGCAGCTTGGCCGTACTAGGGTCCTACAATGAGCAGTTCTTC.

The chain recombines TRBV18 with TRBJ1-1; unclear D gene. Germline-derived CDR1 and CDR2 are KGHSH and LQKENI. V lost 1 base to trimming and J lost 0 bases, with 12 bases between them. CDR3 length equals 16 residues. DNA of the CDR3: TGTGCCAGCTCACCACAGTTGAGGGAGATGAACACTGAAGCTTTCTTT. Translation: CASSPQLREMNTEAFF.

This chain uses TRBV6-6 with TRBJ1-2; the D gene is possibly TRBD1 (5 bases). Germline lookup yields CDR1 MNHNY and CDR2 SVGAGI (reference sequence). CDR3 length: 15 amino acids. The V end was cut by 3 bases, the J end by 4 bases, with 15 bases between. The CDR3 DNA is TGTGCCAGCAGTTATGGGGGGGAACGGTTCTATGGCTACACCTTC. This gives the protein CASSYGGERFYGYTF.

The table lists this clone with a count of one. The chain combines TRBV19 with TRBJ2-5; a weak D match, TRBD2 (5 bases). V was trimmed by 1 base and J by 3 bases, leaving 9 bases between them. CDR1 and CDR2 from the germline V gene are LNHDA and SQIVND (reference sequence). The CDR3 has 14 residues. The CDR3 nucleotides read TGTGCCAGTAGTATAGTGGCGGAGGAAGAGACCCAGTACTTC. This sequence encodes CASSIVAEEETQYF.

The chain couples TRBV5-4 to TRBJ2-5; 7 nucleotides match TRBD1. Losses at the gene ends were 4 bases for V and 1 base for J; bases not matched to a gene: 4. Germline V gene lookup returns CDR1 SGHNT and CDR2 YYREEE (reference sequence). The CDR3 has 14 amino acids. The CDR3 here is CASSQGTAQETQYF. The CDR3 nucleotides are TGTGCCAGCAGCCAGGGGACAGCCCAAGAGACCCAGTACTTC.